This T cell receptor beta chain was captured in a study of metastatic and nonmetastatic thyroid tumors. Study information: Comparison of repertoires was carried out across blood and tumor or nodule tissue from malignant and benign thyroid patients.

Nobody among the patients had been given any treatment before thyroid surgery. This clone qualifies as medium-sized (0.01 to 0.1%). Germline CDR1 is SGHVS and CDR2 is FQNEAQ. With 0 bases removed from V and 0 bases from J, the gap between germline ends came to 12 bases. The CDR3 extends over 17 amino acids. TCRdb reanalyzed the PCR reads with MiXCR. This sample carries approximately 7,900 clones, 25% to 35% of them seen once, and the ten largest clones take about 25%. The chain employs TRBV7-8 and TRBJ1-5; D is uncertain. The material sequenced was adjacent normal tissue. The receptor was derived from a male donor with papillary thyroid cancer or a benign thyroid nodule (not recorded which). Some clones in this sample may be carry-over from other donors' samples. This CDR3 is CASSLARVSYSNQPQHF. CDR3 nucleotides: TGTGCCAGCAGCTTAGCGCGGGTTTCCTATAGCAATCAGCCCCAGCATTTT.